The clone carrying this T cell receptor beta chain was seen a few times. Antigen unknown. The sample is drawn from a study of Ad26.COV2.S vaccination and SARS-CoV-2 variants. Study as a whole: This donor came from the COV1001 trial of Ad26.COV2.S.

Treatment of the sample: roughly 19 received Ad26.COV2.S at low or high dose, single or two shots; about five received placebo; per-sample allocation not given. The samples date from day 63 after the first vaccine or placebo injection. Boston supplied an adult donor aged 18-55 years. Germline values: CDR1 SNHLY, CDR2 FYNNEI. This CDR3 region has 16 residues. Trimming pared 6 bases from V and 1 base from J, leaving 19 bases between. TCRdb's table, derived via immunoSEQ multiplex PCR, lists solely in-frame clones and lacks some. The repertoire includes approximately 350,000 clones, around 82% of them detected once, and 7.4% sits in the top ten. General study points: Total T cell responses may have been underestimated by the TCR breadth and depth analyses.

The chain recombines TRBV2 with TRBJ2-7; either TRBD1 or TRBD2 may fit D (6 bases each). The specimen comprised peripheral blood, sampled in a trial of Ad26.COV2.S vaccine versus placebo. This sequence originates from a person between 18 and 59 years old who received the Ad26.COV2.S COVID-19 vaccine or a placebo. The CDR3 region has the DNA TGTGCCAGCAGAGCCCTTAGGGGGGAATGGTCCTACGAGCAGTACTTC. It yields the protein CASRALRGEWSYEQYF.